Listed below are T cell receptor beta chains from one sample, sequenced in a study of blood T cells in healthy people across ages. TCRdb reanalysed the 5' RACE reads using MiXCR and keeps one entry per CDR3 protein. The data hold about 620,000 distinct CDR3 sequences, with 20% to 25% observed a single time. The specimen was blood. The receptors derive from a man aged 65 to 79 in good health. Both conserved end residues are part of each CDR3. A D gene is named only where the DNA matches it firmly. Clone size, where shown, is once, few, many, or a class for clones that have expanded.

j_gene	abundance	v_gene	d_gene	CDR3aa	CDR3nt
TRBJ2-1	-	TRBV19	TRBD2	CASSIRTSAYNEQFF	TGTGCCAGTAGTATTAGGACTAGCGCCTACAATGAGCAGTTCTTC
TRBJ1-4	-	TRBV15	TRBD1	CATSIGQGDWTNEKLFF	TGTGCCACCAGCATCGGACAGGGTGATTGGACTAATGAAAAACTGTTTTTT
TRBJ2-5	-	TRBV7-2	TRBD2	CASSLAIAGGRWEQYF	TGTGCCAGCAGCTTAGCGATAGCGGGAGGAAGATGGGAGCAGTACTTC
TRBJ2-1	-	TRBV6-1	TRBD2	CASSAGTSGSLGEQFF	TGTGCCAGCAGTGCGGGGACTAGCGGGAGCCTAGGTGAGCAGTTCTTC
TRBJ1-5	few	TRBV2	TRBD1	CASSPQGGVQPQHF	TGTGCCAGCAGTCCCCAGGGGGGCGTTCAGCCCCAGCATTTT
TRBJ1-6	few	TRBV20-1	-	CSARLGGSSYNSPLHF	TGCAGTGCTAGACTCGGCGGTTCCTCCTATAATTCACCCCTCCACTTT
TRBJ2-1	few	TRBV10-3	TRBD1	CAISVGTGRDEQFF	TGTGCCATCAGTGTAGGGACAGGGCGGGATGAGCAGTTCTTC
TRBJ2-5	few	TRBV14	-	CASSQGLTEAQETQYF	TGTGCCAGCAGCCAAGGCCTGACAGAGGCCCAAGAGACCCAGTACTTC
TRBJ2-1	many	TRBV5-6	-	CASSSGQYYNEQFF	TGTGCCAGCAGCTCCGGACAGTACTACAATGAGCAGTTCTTC
TRBJ1-3	-	TRBV7-3	-	CASSVDGGNTIYF	TGTGCCAGCAGCGTGGACGGTGGAAACACCATATATTTT
TRBJ1-4	few	TRBV11-2	-	CASSHGARAEKLFF	TGTGCCAGCAGCCATGGCGCCAGGGCTGAAAAACTGTTTTTT
TRBJ2-3	-	TRBV11-2	-	CASSHQTESDTQYF	TGTGCCAGCAGCCATCAGACAGAATCGGATACGCAGTATTTT
TRBJ2-5	few	TRBV20-1	-	CSARDPSTGEETQYF	TGCAGTGCTAGAGATCCTTCGACAGGAGAAGAGACCCAGTACTTC
TRBJ2-2	-	TRBV9	-	CASGRLTGELFF	TGTGCCAGCGGTCGCCTCACCGGGGAGCTGTTTTTT
TRBJ1-4	-	TRBV23-1	-	CASSQYIWVCNEKLFF	TGCGCCAGCAGTCAATATATCTGGGTCTGTAATGAAAAACTGTTTTTT
TRBJ1-5	few	TRBV4-1	-	CASSQESSSNQPQHF	TGCGCCAGCAGCCAAGAATCTAGTAGCAATCAGCCCCAGCATTTT
TRBJ2-5	-	TRBV20-1	TRBD2	CSAVVLAGSQETQYF	TGCAGTGCTGTCGTCCTAGCGGGATCCCAAGAGACCCAGTACTTC